The 20 T cell receptor beta chains below all came from one sample that was sequenced in a study of blood T cell repertoires in COVID-19. The data were produced by immunoSEQ multiplex PCR, yet TCRdb's version contains in-frame clones alone and is incomplete. The table has around 70,000 clones, around 90% seen once. The sequenced sample was peripheral blood. These receptor sequences come from a woman aged 18-30 years with acute or convalescent COVID-19.

The genes are TRBV25-1 and TRBJ2-3; no firm D call. Trimming left V 1 base short and J 0 bases short, with 14 bases between. In germline, CDR1 is MGHDK, CDR2 SYGVNS. The CDR3 runs to 17 residues. CDR3 amino acids: CASSEFARDPSTDTQYF. The DNA of the CDR3 is TGTGCCAGCAGTGAATTCGCGCGAGATCCTAGCACAGATACGCAGTATTTT.

This clone was seen once. This sequence joins TRBV4-3 and TRBJ2-6; maybe TRBD1 (6 bases). The CDR3 contains 17 residues. Germline CDR1 is LGHNA and CDR2 is YSLEER. Trimming pared 1 base from V and 0 bases from J, leaving 10 bases between. CDR3: CASSQGTVSSGANVLTF. The CDR3 DNA reads as TGCGCCAGCAGCCAAGGGACAGTTAGCTCTGGGGCCAACGTCCTGACTTTC.

For this clone: The junction departs from germline at one end; a sequencing error may be responsible. CDR3 amino acids: CASTLSEGPGVF. The DNA for the CDR3 is TGTGCCAGCACACTCAGTGAGGGCCCCGGTGTTTTT. This chain joins TRBV12-3 or TRBV12-4 and TRBJ2-2; TRBD2 is a possible D gene (5 bases). This CDR3 has 12 residues.

The chain is built from TRBV6-1 and TRBJ2-3; 9 bases line up with TRBD2. The germline V gene encodes CDR1 MNHNS and CDR2 SASEGT. The V segment lost 1 base and the J segment 1 base; nucleotides outside the gene matches: 9. The CDR3 totals 18 residues. CDR3 amino acids: CASSEGLVAGGGTDTQYF. CDR3 coding DNA: TGTGCCAGCAGTGAAGGGTTGGTGGCGGGAGGGGGCACAGATACGCAGTATTTT.

The chain couples TRBV24-1 to TRBJ2-4; TRBD2 might be the D (6 bases). The germline V and J ends were trimmed by 5 bases and 0 bases, with 22 bases remaining between them. The CDR3 spans 19 residues. Germline loops: CDR1 KGHDR, CDR2 SFDVKD. The CDR3 here is CATSVAETRMGLAKNIQYF. The CDR3 DNA follows: TGTGCCACCAGTGTAGCGGAGACTAGAATGGGACTAGCCAAAAACATTCAGTACTTC.

The chain links TRBV5-1 to TRBJ2-7; 10 bases map to TRBD2. Trimming took 0 bases from V and 5 from J; bases not matched to a gene: 2. This CDR3 contains 14 residues. CDR1 is SGHRS and CDR2 is YFSETQ in the germline V gene. This CDR3 reads CASSLVLAGDEQYF. As DNA, the CDR3 is TGCGCCAGCAGCTTGGTCCTAGCGGGAGACGAGCAGTACTTC.

The chain recombines TRBV20-1 with TRBJ2-7, with TRBD1 as a possible D gene (5 bases). Per the germline V gene, CDR1 is DFQATT and CDR2 is SNEGSKA (reference sequence). The CDR3 is made up of 11 amino acids. With 5 bases removed from V and 5 bases from J, the gap between germline ends came to 10 bases. The CDR3 loop is CSAPTGHEQYF. Here the CDR3 DNA reads TGCAGTGCTCCAACAGGACACGAGCAGTACTTC.

J is TRBJ2-7 and V is TRBV7-2; the D gene is possibly TRBD2 (6 bases). There are 15 residues in the CDR3. The germline V gene has CDR1 SGHTA and CDR2 FQGNSA. The V gene lost 0 bases and the J gene lost 2 bases, with 11 bases spanning the gap. CDR3 residues: CASSLAFGGAYEQYF. CDR3 bases: TGTGCCAGCAGCTTAGCCTTTGGAGGGGCCTACGAGCAGTACTTC.

The rearrangement joins TRBV7-6 to TRBJ1-1, with TRBD1 matching over 7 bases. Germline V lookup: CDR1 SGHVS, CDR2 FNYEAQ. With 5 bases clipped from V and 5 bases from J, the junction kept 8 bases outside the gene matches. The length of the CDR3 is 14 residues. Here the CDR3 reads CASSRQTGATEAFF. Written as DNA, the CDR3 is TGTGCCAGCAGCCGTCAAACAGGGGCTACTGAAGCTTTCTTT.

V and J are TRBV5-6 and TRBJ2-2, with 8 nucleotides matching TRBD2. CDR1 SGHDT and CDR2 YYEEEE come from the germline V gene. CDR3 length: 17 amino acids. The V gene end was trimmed by 1 base and the J gene end by 3 bases; junction bases not matched to a gene: 8. CDR3 residues: CASSLPAGDGYTGELFF. CDR3 DNA sequence: TGTGCCAGCAGCTTGCCAGCGGGGGACGGCTACACCGGGGAGCTGTTTTTT.

The J gene is TRBJ1-2, the V gene TRBV10-3; 8 bases match TRBD1. The V and J ends lost 0 bases and 3 bases, in that order; junction bases with no gene match: 6. The CDR3 loop spans 16 amino acids. CDR1 ENHRY and CDR2 SYGVKD come from the germline V gene. In DNA form, the CDR3 reads TGTGCCATCAGTGAGTCAAGCTCGACAGGGGACTATGGCTACACCTTC. This sequence encodes CAISESSSTGDYGYTF.

The J gene is TRBJ1-2, the V gene TRBV28; D unclear. V lost 7 bases and J 0 bases, leaving 12 bases between the germline ends. The germline CDR1 and CDR2 sequences are MDHEN and SYDVKM. The CDR3 extends over 14 amino acids. CDR3 bases: TGTGCCAGCACAATACACCGGGCTAACTATGGCTACACCTTC. Residues: CASTIHRANYGYTF.

J is TRBJ1-1 and V is TRBV7-2; D may be TRBD1 (5 bases). The germline gives CDR1 SGHTA, CDR2 FQGNSA. V was cut by 5 bases and J by 0 bases, with 22 bases left in between. This CDR3 contains 18 residues. The CDR3 nucleotides read TGTGCCAGCAGCCCCCCGACAGTAGGATATTGGATGAACACTGAAGCTTTCTTT. Translating it yields CASSPPTVGYWMNTEAFF. The full variable domain, in which reference TRBV7-2 and TRBJ1-1 provide the parts outside the CDR3, is GAGVSQSPSNKVTEKGKDVELRCDPISGHTALYWYRQSLGQGLEFLIYFQGNSAPDKSGLPSDRFSAERTGGSVSTLTIQRTQQEDSAVYLCASSPPTVGYWMNTEAFFGQGTRLTVV.

In its sample, this clone was seen once. The gene calls are TRBV7-9 and TRBJ2-1, with D unresolved. Trimming took 1 base from V and 5 from J, leaving 6 bases between them. Germline CDR1 and CDR2: SEHNR and FQNEAQ (reference sequence). The CDR3 has 13 amino acids. This chain's CDR3 is CASSLGRDNEQFF. Written as DNA, the CDR3 is TGTGCCAGCAGCTTAGGACGGGACAATGAGCAGTTCTTC.

The sample holds a few counts of this clone. The chain combines TRBV12-3 or TRBV12-4 with TRBJ1-1; the D is unclear. V gave up 4 bases and J gave up 5 bases, with 11 bases separating them. The CDR3 is made up of 13 amino acids. The CDR3 coding sequence is TGTGCCAGCAGTTACAGTCTTGGGACTGAAGCTTTCTTT. Protein sequence: CASSYSLGTEAFF.

J is TRBJ2-3 and V is TRBV7-9; the D gene is possibly TRBD2 (6 bases). This CDR3 has 15 amino acids. The ends were cut back, 3 bases at V and 0 bases at J, with 10 bases in the middle. Germline CDR1 is SEHNR and CDR2 is FQNEAQ (reference sequence). The CDR3 protein is CASSFAGRSTDTQYF. The CDR3 DNA reads as TGTGCCAGCAGCTTTGCGGGACGGAGCACAGATACGCAGTATTTT.

The chain combines TRBV20-1 with TRBJ1-2; 10 bases line up with TRBD1. This CDR3 has 11 residues. Trimming cost V 7 bases and J 7 bases; bases outside gene matches: 3. Looked up from germline, CDR1 is DFQATT and CDR2 is SNEGSKA (reference sequence). CDR3 bases: TGCAGTGGGACAGGGGGACCTGGCTACACCTTC. Protein product: CSGTGGPGYTF.

This chain joins TRBV27 and TRBJ2-1; 7 bases agree with TRBD2. The ends lost 0 bases at V and 1 base at J; junction bases unmatched: 3. CDR1 and CDR2 from the germline V gene are MNHEY and SMNVEV (reference sequence). This CDR3 is built from 16 residues. CDR3 nucleotide sequence: TGTGCCAGCAGTTTATCGGCGGGAGCATCCTACAATGAGCAGTTCTTC. It codes for CASSLSAGASYNEQFF.

V usage is TRBV7-9 and J usage is TRBJ1-3, with D hard to call. Germline V CDR1 and CDR2: SEHNR, FQNEAQ (reference sequence). The V gene lost 8 bases and the J gene lost 4 bases, with 9 bases spanning the gap. CDR3 length equals 12 residues. CDR3 DNA sequence: TGTGCCAGCCGGAGAGAGGGAAACACCATATATTTT. Translated, it gives CASRREGNTIYF.

The chain couples TRBV19 to TRBJ2-2, with D tentatively TRBD2 (6 bases). This CDR3 is built from 15 residues. The V end lost 7 bases, the J end lost 4 bases, and 16 bases lay between the germline ends. Germline V CDR1 and CDR2: LNHDA, SQIVND (reference sequence). The CDR3 DNA reads as TGTGCCAGTACCCCCTCGGGGGTTGGCACCGGGGAGCTGTTTTTT. Residues: CASTPSGVGTGELFF.